This T cell receptor beta chain was captured by sequencing in a study of T cells in Graves' hyperthyroidism and ophthalmopathy. TCR beta CDR3 sequences were amplified from RNA transcripts. HTBI primers drove first-round RT-PCR of the TCR CDR3. TCRdb reprocessed the multiplex PCR reads via MiXCR and lists one record per CDR3 protein. The table records roughly 500,000 distinct CDR3 sequences, over 45% of them present only once. Between the trimmed V and J ends, which lost 4 bases and 7 bases, there was a span of 13 bases. Germline CDR1 reads SEHNR; CDR2 reads FQNEAQ (reference sequence). This CDR3 region has 13 residues.

The sequenced sample consisted of peripheral blood or thyroid tissue (not recorded which). J is TRBJ1-2 and V is TRBV7-9; no firm D call. The TCR sequence derives from an adult woman with Graves' disease, either hyperthyroidism or ophthalmopathy (not recorded which). The CDR3 here is CASSSSQSSGYTF. The CDR3 nucleotides read TGTGCCAGCAGCTCTTCACAGAGCTCTGGCTACACCTTC.